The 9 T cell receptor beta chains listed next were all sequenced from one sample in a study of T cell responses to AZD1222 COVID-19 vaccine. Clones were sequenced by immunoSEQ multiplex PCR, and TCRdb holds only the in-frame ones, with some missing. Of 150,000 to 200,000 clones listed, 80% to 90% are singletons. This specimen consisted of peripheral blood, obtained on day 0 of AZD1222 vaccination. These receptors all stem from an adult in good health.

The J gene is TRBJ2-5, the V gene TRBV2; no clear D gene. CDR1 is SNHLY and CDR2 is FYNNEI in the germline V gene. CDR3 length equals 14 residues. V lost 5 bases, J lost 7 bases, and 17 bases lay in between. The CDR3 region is CASSHPEGLRTQYF. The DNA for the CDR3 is TGTGCCAGCAGTCATCCTGAAGGGTTGAGGACCCAGTACTTC.

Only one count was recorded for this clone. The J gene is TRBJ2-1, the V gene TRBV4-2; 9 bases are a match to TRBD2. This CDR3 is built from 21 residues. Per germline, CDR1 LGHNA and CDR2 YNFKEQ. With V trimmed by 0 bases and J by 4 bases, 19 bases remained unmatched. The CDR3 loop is CASSQDLLGRGGPVGYNEQFF. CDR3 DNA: TGTGCCAGCAGCCAAGATCTTTTGGGGCGGGGGGGCCCTGTGGGTTACAATGAGCAGTTCTTC.

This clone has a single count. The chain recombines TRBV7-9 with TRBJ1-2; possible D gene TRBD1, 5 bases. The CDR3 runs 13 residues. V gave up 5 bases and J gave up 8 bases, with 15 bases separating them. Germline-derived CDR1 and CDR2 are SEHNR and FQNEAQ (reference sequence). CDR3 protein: CASSPRGTPGYTF. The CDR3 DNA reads TGTGCCAGCAGCCCCCGCGGGACGCCGGGCTACACCTTC.

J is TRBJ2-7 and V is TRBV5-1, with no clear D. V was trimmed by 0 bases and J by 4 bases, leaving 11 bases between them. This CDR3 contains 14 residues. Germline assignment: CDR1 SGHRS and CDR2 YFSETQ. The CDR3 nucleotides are TGCGCCAGCAGCTTGGTTAGGGCGAGTTACGAGCAGTACGTC. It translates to CASSLVRASYEQYV.

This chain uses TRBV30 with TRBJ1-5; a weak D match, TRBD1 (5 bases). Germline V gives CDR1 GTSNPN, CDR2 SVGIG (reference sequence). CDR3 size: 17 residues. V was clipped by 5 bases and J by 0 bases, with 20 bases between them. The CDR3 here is CAWGAVEQVYSNQPQHF. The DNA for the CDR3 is TGTGCCTGGGGGGCTGTAGAACAGGTTTATAGCAATCAGCCCCAGCATTTT.

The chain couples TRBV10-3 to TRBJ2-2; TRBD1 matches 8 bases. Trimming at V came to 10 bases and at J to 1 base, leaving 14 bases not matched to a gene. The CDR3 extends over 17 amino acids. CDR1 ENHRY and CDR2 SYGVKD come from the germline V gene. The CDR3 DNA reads TGTGCCACGACGACCGGACAGGGCAGTCAGAACACCGGGGAGCTGTTTTTT. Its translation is CATTTGQGSQNTGELFF.

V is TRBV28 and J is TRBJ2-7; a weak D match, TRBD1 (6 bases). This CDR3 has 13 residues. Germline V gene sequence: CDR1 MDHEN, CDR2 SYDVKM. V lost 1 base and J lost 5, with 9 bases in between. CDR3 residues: CASSLLDRNEQYF. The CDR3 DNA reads TGTGCCAGCAGTTTATTAGACAGGAACGAGCAGTACTTC.

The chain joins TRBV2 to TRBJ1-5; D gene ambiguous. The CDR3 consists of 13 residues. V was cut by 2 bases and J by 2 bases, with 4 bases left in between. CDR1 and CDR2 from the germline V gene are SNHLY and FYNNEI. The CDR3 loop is CASSEWGNQPQHF. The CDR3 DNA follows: TGTGCCAGCAGTGAATGGGGCAATCAGCCCCAGCATTTT.

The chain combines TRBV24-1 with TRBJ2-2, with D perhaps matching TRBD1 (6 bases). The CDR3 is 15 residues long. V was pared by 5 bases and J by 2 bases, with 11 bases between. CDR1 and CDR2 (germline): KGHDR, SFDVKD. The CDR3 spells CATSASGQNTGELFF. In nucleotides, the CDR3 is TGTGCCACCAGTGCCTCGGGACAAAACACCGGGGAGCTGTTTTTT.